Shown below are 23 T cell receptor beta chains from a single sample sequenced in a study of monozygotic twins with inflammatory bowel disease. TCRdb processed the 5' RACE reads again and assigns one entry to each CDR3 protein, with no DNA. The record lists over 150,000 distinct CDR3 sequences, of which the ten most abundant hold 2.4%. Input material: blood. The source of these receptors is a human donor with ulcerative colitis or Crohn's disease, or a healthy co-twin of an affected twin (not recorded which).

V usage is TRBV5-4 and J usage is TRBJ1-6; the TCRdb call, TRBD1, lacks DNA for checking. Germline V gene data show CDR1 as SGHNT and CDR2 as YYREEE (reference sequence). This CDR3 comprises 13 residues. The CDR3 sequence: CASSLGSLGLLHF. The full variable domain, completed using reference TRBV5-4 and TRBJ1-6, is ETGVTQSPTHLIKTRGQQVTLRCSSQSGHNTVSWYQQALGQGPQFIFQYYREEENGRGNFPPRFSGLQFPNYSSELNVNALELDDSALYLCASSLGSLGLLHFGNGTRLTVT.

This chain joins TRBV7-8 and TRBJ2-1; the TCRdb call, TRBD1, lacks DNA for checking. Germline assignment: CDR1 SGHVS and CDR2 FQNEAQ. The CDR3 totals 15 residues. The CDR3 is CASSSSRTKTYEQFF.

V gene TRBV18 combines with J gene TRBJ2-3; the TCRdb call, TRBD1, lacks DNA for checking. The CDR3 runs 17 residues. Looked up from germline, CDR1 is KGHSH and CDR2 is LQKENI. CDR3 sequence reads: CASSPSGRTASTDTQYF.

This rearrangement joins TRBV20-1 to TRBJ2-5; the D call from TCRdb, TRBD2, cannot be confirmed without DNA. The CDR3 runs to 13 residues. CDR1 is DFQATT and CDR2 is SNEGSKA in the germline V gene (reference sequence). The CDR3 here is CSATRGGEETQYF.

The V and J genes are TRBV12-3 or TRBV12-4 and TRBJ2-1; TCRdb names TRBD1, which stays unverified in the absence of DNA. The CDR3 loop spans 16 amino acids. The CDR3 reads CASSLSGRGSYNEQFF.

V gene TRBV12-3 or TRBV12-4 combines with J gene TRBJ2-7. The CDR3 covers 14 residues. The CDR3 here is CASSFNGPHYEQYF.

This sequence joins TRBV20-1 and TRBJ2-5; TCRdb's D gene call, TRBD2, goes unchecked for lack of DNA. The germline gives CDR1 DFQATT, CDR2 SNEGSKA (reference sequence). The CDR3 totals 14 residues. The CDR3 sequence: CSASPTSGKETQYF.

The J gene is TRBJ2-7, the V gene TRBV6-2 or TRBV6-3. Germline V gene data show CDR1 as MNHEY and CDR2 as SVGEGT. The CDR3 covers 12 residues. The CDR3 loop reads CASSFTKYEQYF.

The chain joins TRBV3-1 to TRBJ2-5; TCRdb's D gene call, TRBD2, goes unchecked for lack of DNA. CDR1 and CDR2 (germline): LGHDT, YNNKEL (reference sequence). This CDR3 has 17 residues. The CDR3: CASSQEVSGGVQETQYF.

The J gene is TRBJ2-2, the V gene TRBV19. The CDR3 extends over 16 amino acids. The germline V gene has CDR1 LNHDA and CDR2 SQIVND (reference sequence). The CDR3 sequence: CASTGVHEPNTGELFF.

V and J are TRBV11-3 and TRBJ2-3. CDR1 is SGHNT and CDR2 is YENEEA in the germline V gene. This CDR3 comprises 12 residues. CDR3 loop: CASSRGPDTQYF.

The gene calls are TRBV20-1 and TRBJ1-1; absent DNA, TCRdb's TRBD1 call cannot be checked. The CDR3 covers 13 residues. The germline gives CDR1 DFQATT, CDR2 SNEGSKA (reference sequence). CDR3 loop: CSAQASQISEAFF.

The V and J genes are TRBV12-3 or TRBV12-4 and TRBJ2-7. CDR3 size: 13 residues. This CDR3 is CASSLTASYEQYF.

CDR3 sequence reads: CASSWPGNGNTEAFF. The rearrangement uses TRBV12-3 or TRBV12-4 and TRBJ1-1; TCRdb's D call of TRBD1 is untestable without DNA. The CDR3 sequence is 15 residues long.

The chain combines TRBV9 with TRBJ2-3; absent DNA, TCRdb's TRBD1 call cannot be checked. CDR3 length: 15 amino acids. Germline V gene data show CDR1 as SGDLS and CDR2 as YYNGEE. CDR3 protein: CASSARTVSTDTQYF.

V and J are TRBV4-3 and TRBJ1-1; TCRdb lists TRBD1, though no DNA is available to test this call. The germline V gene has CDR1 LGHNA and CDR2 YSLEER. This CDR3 is built from 14 residues. The chain's CDR3 is CASSMGQGRLEAFF.

J is TRBJ2-1 and V is TRBV5-1; TCRdb selects TRBD2, and the lack of DNA leaves this call unchecked. This CDR3 region has 17 residues. The germline V gene has CDR1 SGHRS and CDR2 YFSETQ. The CDR3 region is CASSIPRREGELNEQFF.

The J gene is TRBJ2-2, the V gene TRBV12-3 or TRBV12-4; the D call of TRBD2 rests on TCRdb alone, since no DNA is present to check it. The CDR3 extends over 14 amino acids. CDR3 in amino acids: CASSKLAGGGELFF.

The V call is TRBV6-2 or TRBV6-3, the J call TRBJ2-6. CDR1 MNHEY and CDR2 SVGEGT come from the germline V gene. The CDR3 loop spans 13 amino acids. The CDR3 loop is CASSTKPGFVLTF.

The J gene is TRBJ2-7, the V gene TRBV7-6; there is no DNA to check the TCRdb D call of TRBD1. The CDR3 sequence is 14 residues long. Per the germline V gene, CDR1 is SGHVS and CDR2 is FNYEAQ. The CDR3 reads CASSLNTPGGEQYF.

The CDR3 sequence is CASSHFMRTPPDTQYF. V and J are TRBV7-9 and TRBJ2-3; TCRdb's assignment of TRBD1 cannot be checked, as there is no DNA. Germline CDR1 is SEHNR and CDR2 is FQNEAQ (reference sequence). This CDR3 contains 16 residues.

The V and J genes are TRBV3-1 and TRBJ1-2. Germline V gives CDR1 LGHDT, CDR2 YNNKEL (reference sequence). CDR3 length: 14 amino acids. The chain's CDR3 is CASSQGRRGHGYTF.

The genes are TRBV12-3 or TRBV12-4 and TRBJ2-2; TCRdb reports TRBD1, a call that lacks DNA to check it against. This CDR3 contains 15 residues. The chain's CDR3 is CASSERGQGTGELFF.